Below are 22 T cell receptor beta chains sequenced from a single sample in a study of T cell responses to AZD1222 COVID-19 vaccine (dated by TCRdb to 2020 to 2023). Library prep was done by the immunoSEQ multiplex PCR assay. TCRdb took over this immuneACCESS table, retaining in-frame rearrangements with V and J assigned. Such tables are incomplete; in checked studies, under half of the missing clones stem from an unresolved V gene, and the remainder is unexplained. The sample profile shows 150,000 to 160,000 clones; roughly nine tenths of them were found once. The ten largest clones represent 1.5% to 2% of the sample. Per the publication, the time point label means: baseline before first vaccination. This specimen consisted of peripheral blood, obtained on day 0 of AZD1222 vaccination. These receptors came from an adult in good health.

V and J are TRBV24-1 and TRBJ2-5; D unresolved. Trimming pared 9 bases from V and 5 bases from J, leaving 15 bases between. CDR1 and CDR2 (germline): KGHDR, SFDVKD. The CDR3 contains 13 residues. CDR3 residues: CATQVDGSETQYF. CDR3 DNA: TGTGCCACCCAAGTAGACGGGTCGGAGACCCAGTACTTC.

The chain uses TRBV6-5 and TRBJ2-5; 9 bases fit TRBD1. The CDR3 contains 14 residues. J was trimmed by 5 bases and V by 7 bases; bases with no gene match: 8. CDR1 MNHEY and CDR2 SVGAGI come from the germline V gene. The CDR3: CASTGTGRMETQYF. The CDR3 DNA follows: TGTGCCAGCACCGGGACAGGGAGAATGGAGACCCAGTACTTC.

The chain recombines TRBV11-2 with TRBJ1-4, with 7 bases that match TRBD1. The germline V gene encodes CDR1 SGHAT and CDR2 FQNNGV. After removal of 5 bases from V and 3 bases from J, the junction contained 12 bases not matched to a gene. The CDR3 extends over 17 amino acids. The CDR3 is CASSEVWAGTANEKLFF. The CDR3 nucleotides are TGTGCCAGCAGCGAGGTCTGGGCCGGGACAGCTAATGAAAAACTGTTTTTT.

The chain couples TRBV24-1 to TRBJ2-2; tentatively, D is TRBD1 (6 bases). The CDR3 consists of 16 residues. Germline-derived CDR1 and CDR2 are KGHDR and SFDVKD. V was cut by 5 bases and J by 5 bases, with 17 bases left in between. The CDR3 region is CATSALTTQGTGELFF. CDR3 DNA: TGTGCCACCAGTGCCTTAACGACACAGGGAACCGGGGAGCTGTTTTTT.

This sequence joins TRBV10-3 and TRBJ1-1, with TRBD1 matching 10 bases. The CDR3 runs 17 residues. Per germline, CDR1 ENHRY and CDR2 SYGVKD. The junction had 7 bases not matched to a gene; V was cut back by 0 bases and J by 3 bases. Written as DNA, the CDR3 is TGTGCCATCAGTGAGTCGTGGACAGGGGGTCTTGACACTGAAGCTTTCTTT. This codes for CAISESWTGGLDTEAFF.

In its sample, this clone is medium-sized (0.01 to 0.1%). The chain joins TRBV7-2 to TRBJ1-5; D gene unclear. The CDR3 runs to 13 residues. Trimming pared 7 bases from V and 11 bases from J, leaving 18 bases between. The germline CDR1 and CDR2 sequences are SGHTA and FQGNSA. The CDR3 DNA reads TGTGCCAGCACCAGTCAGGCGGGGTCTTCCCAGCATTTT. It yields the protein CASTSQAGSSQHF.

CDR3 in amino acids: CASSDTLPLSYNEQFF. DNA for the CDR3: TGTGCCAGTTCTGACACCCTTCCGCTCTCCTACAATGAGCAGTTCTTC. The rearrangement links TRBV7-2 to TRBJ2-1, with unresolved D. CDR3 size: 16 residues. Trimming removed 9 bases at V and 0 bases at J, with 18 bases between. Looked up from germline, CDR1 is SGHTA and CDR2 is FQGNSA.

For the CDR3, the DNA is TGTGCCAGCAGTTTATTGGGAGAGTCTGGGGCCAACGTCCTGACTTTC. This codes for CASSLLGESGANVLTF. The gene calls are TRBV28 and TRBJ2-6; perhaps TRBD2 as D (5 bases). V was pared by 1 base and J by 1 base, with 8 bases between. CDR3 size: 16 residues. In germline, CDR1 is MDHEN, CDR2 SYDVKM.

The chain couples TRBV7-2 to TRBJ2-3; no firm D call. Trimming cost V 4 bases and J 4 bases, with 9 bases left between them. The CDR3 is 13 amino acids. CDR1 is SGHTA and CDR2 is FQGNSA in the germline V gene. For the CDR3, the DNA is TGTGCCAGCAGCTCCATTTTTGCAGATACGCAGTATTTT. It encodes CASSSIFADTQYF.

The chain uses TRBV6-1 and TRBJ2-6; 7 bases agree with TRBD1. V was clipped by 1 base and J by 2 bases; unmatched bases: 8. The CDR3 sequence is 18 residues long. Germline lookup yields CDR1 MNHNS and CDR2 SASEGT. This chain's CDR3 is CASSEVGRGKTGANVLTF. The CDR3 DNA sequence: TGTGCCAGCAGTGAAGTCGGCAGGGGGAAGACTGGGGCCAACGTCCTGACTTTC.

The chain carries TRBV4-1 and TRBJ2-1, with TRBD2 identical over 11 bases. The CDR3 runs to 15 residues. Trimming at V came to 1 base and at J to 8 bases, leaving 4 bases not matched to a gene. Germline V gene data show CDR1 as MGHRA and CDR2 as YSYEKL. The CDR3 protein is CASSQGRTSGHEQFF. CDR3 nucleotide sequence: TGCGCCAGCAGCCAAGGTCGGACTAGCGGGCATGAGCAGTTCTTC.

J is TRBJ2-3 and V is TRBV14, with 9 bases fitting TRBD1. V was pared by 6 bases and J by 5 bases, with 12 bases of the junction left unmatched. This CDR3 has 16 residues. Germline CDR1 SGHDN, CDR2 FVKESK. CDR3 in DNA: TGTGCCAGCAGTAAACAGGGGGCGCAGAGTGGAGATACGCAGTATTTT. Translating it yields CASSKQGAQSGDTQYF.

V gene TRBV7-6 combines with J gene TRBJ2-1; D gene ambiguous. Trimming removed 1 base at V and 7 bases at J, with 11 bases between. CDR3 length: 14 amino acids. Germline V gene data show CDR1 as SGHVS and CDR2 as FNYEAQ. DNA of the CDR3: TGTGCCAGCAGCTTAGACCTGGGTGCGAATGAGCAGTTCTTC. Encoded protein: CASSLDLGANEQFF.

This clone was seen once. The chain couples TRBV28 to TRBJ2-1; D call uncertain. V dropped 2 bases and J dropped 0 bases, with 8 bases sitting between them. CDR1 MDHEN and CDR2 SYDVKM come from the germline V gene. The CDR3 totals 15 residues. The CDR3 loop is CASSLDLGSYNEQFF. CDR3 in DNA: TGTGCCAGCAGTTTAGACCTAGGCTCCTACAATGAGCAGTTCTTC.

This chain connects TRBV2 to TRBJ2-6, with 9 bases lining up with TRBD1. The CDR3 consists of 15 residues. V shed 9 bases, J shed 4 bases, and the junction held 7 bases outside the gene matches. Germline V CDR1 and CDR2: SNHLY, FYNNEI. CDR3 protein: CARGQGLGGANVLTF. The CDR3 nucleotides read TGTGCCAGGGGACAGGGCTTGGGGGGGGCCAACGTCCTGACTTTC.

This chain joins TRBV7-2 and TRBJ2-4; TRBD2 is a possible D gene (6 bases). CDR1 is SGHTA and CDR2 is FQGNSA in the germline V gene. V lost 1 base, J lost 2 bases, and 12 bases lay in between. The CDR3 has 16 residues. CDR3 region: CASSLVEGLTKNIQYF. The CDR3 nucleotides are TGTGCCAGCAGCTTAGTTGAGGGACTTACCAAAAACATTCAGTACTTC.

The chain recombines TRBV6-5 with TRBJ1-6; D uncertain. The V end was cut by 7 bases, the J end by 9 bases, with 16 bases between. The CDR3 spans 14 residues. CDR1 and CDR2 from the germline V gene are MNHEY and SVGAGI. DNA for the CDR3: TGTGCCAGCAATAGTTTAGTAAGGGCTTCACCCCTCCACTTT. Amino acids: CASNSLVRASPLHF.

The chain combines TRBV29-1 with TRBJ2-1; D gene ambiguous. Per germline, CDR1 SQVTM and CDR2 ANQGSEA. CDR3 length equals 13 residues. With 8 bases removed from V and 9 bases from J, the gap between germline ends came to 20 bases. CDR3 nucleotide sequence: TGCAGCCCACGTGCCAGGCAGGCTATTGAGCAGTTCTTC. Translation gives CSPRARQAIEQFF.

The chain carries TRBV27 and TRBJ1-1, with 9 bases matching TRBD1. V gave up 6 bases and J gave up 3 bases; unmatched junction bases: 17. CDR1 MNHEY and CDR2 SMNVEV come from the germline V gene (reference sequence). The CDR3 runs 18 residues. The CDR3 region is CASRKTGGIAGEHTEAFF. Here the CDR3 DNA reads TGTGCCAGCAGGAAGACAGGGGGGATTGCCGGAGAACACACTGAAGCTTTCTTT.

CDR3: CASSFIMAGVGDTQYF. The CDR3 nucleotides are TGTGCCAGCAGCTTTATCATGGCGGGGGTTGGAGATACGCAGTATTTT. The chain uses TRBV7-2 and TRBJ2-3, with 7 bases matching TRBD2. CDR1 and CDR2 (germline): SGHTA, FQGNSA. This CDR3 spans 16 amino acids. V trimming: 3 bases; J trimming: 5 bases; junction bases outside the gene matches: 11.

Written as DNA, the CDR3 is TGTGCCAGCAGCGGGGGTTATTCCTACAATGAGCAGTTCTTC. Protein sequence: CASSGGYSYNEQFF. V and J are TRBV25-1 and TRBJ2-1; weak D call: TRBD2 (6 bases). The CDR3 covers 14 residues. The germline V gene has CDR1 MGHDK and CDR2 SYGVNS. V lost 6 bases to trimming and J lost 1 base, with 10 bases between them.

The rearrangement uses TRBV29-1 and TRBJ1-6; maybe TRBD1 (6 bases). Germline-derived CDR1 and CDR2 are SQVTM and ANQGSEA. The V and J ends lost 5 bases and 8 bases respectively, with 13 bases between them. The CDR3 contains 13 residues. The CDR3 DNA reads TGCAGCGTTCGGGGGGCGTTGGATTCACCCCTCCACTTT. Its translation is CSVRGALDSPLHF.